In this sample, the clone carrying this TCR beta chain turned up once. Its target is unknown. This entry comes from a study of T cell responses to AZD1222 COVID-19 vaccine. Study-level points and caveats: Among the donors, most were white British and more were female, and clonal diversity was possibly underestimated. Increases in Spike-specific TCR breadth and depth were seen after two AZD1222 doses. Spike regions recognized by vaccine-associated CD4 TCRs spanned the protein, led by 160-218 and 743-854.

TCRdb's table, derived via immunoSEQ multiplex PCR, lists solely in-frame clones and lacks some. The sample has about 150,000 clones; 91% are singletons. The CDR3 covers 13 residues. The sequenced sample was peripheral blood, obtained on day 0 of AZD1222 vaccination. This receptor was identified in an adult in good health. V is TRBV21-1 and J is TRBJ1-5; TRBD1 is taken as the D call from the table, unchecked against the DNA. TRBV21-1 is labeled a pseudogene. The CDR3 coding sequence is TGTGCCAGCAGCAGGAACAGGTGTCAGCCCCAGCATTTT. Protein: CASSRNRCQPQHF.